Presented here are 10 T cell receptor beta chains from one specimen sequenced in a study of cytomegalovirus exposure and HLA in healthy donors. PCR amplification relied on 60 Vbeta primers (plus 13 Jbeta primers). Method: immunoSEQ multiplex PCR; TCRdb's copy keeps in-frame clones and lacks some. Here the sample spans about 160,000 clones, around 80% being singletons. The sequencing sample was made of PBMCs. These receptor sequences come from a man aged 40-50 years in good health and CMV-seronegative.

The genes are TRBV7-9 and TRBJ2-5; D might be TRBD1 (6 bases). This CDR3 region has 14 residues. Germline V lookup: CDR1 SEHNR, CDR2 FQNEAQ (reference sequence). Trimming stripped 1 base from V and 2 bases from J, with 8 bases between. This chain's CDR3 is CASSLGTEQETQYF. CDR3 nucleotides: TGTGCCAGCAGCTTAGGGACAGAACAAGAGACCCAGTACTTC.

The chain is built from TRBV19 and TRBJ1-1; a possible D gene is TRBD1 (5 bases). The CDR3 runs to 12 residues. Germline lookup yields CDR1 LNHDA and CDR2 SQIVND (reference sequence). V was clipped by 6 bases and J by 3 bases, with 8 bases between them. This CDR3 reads CASRGEDTEAFF. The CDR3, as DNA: TGTGCCAGTAGGGGGGAGGACACTGAAGCTTTCTTT.

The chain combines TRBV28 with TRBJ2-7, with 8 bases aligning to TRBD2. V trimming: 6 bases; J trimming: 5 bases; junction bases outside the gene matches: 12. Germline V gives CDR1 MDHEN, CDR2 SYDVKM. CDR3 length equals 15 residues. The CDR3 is CASRKKAGARNEQYF. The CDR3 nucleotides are TGTGCCAGCAGGAAAAAAGCGGGAGCTCGTAACGAGCAGTACTTC.

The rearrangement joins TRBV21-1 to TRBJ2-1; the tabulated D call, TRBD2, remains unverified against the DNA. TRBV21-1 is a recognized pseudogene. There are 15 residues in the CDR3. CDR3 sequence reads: CASRSGLLRQGEQFF. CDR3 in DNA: TGTGCCAGCAGGTCGGGACTACTACGCCAGGGTGAGCAGTTCTTC.

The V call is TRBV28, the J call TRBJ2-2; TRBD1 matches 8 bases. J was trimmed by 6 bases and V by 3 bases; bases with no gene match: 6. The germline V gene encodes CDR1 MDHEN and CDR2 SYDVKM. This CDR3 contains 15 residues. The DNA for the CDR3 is TGTGCCAGCAGTTTTTCCAGGGGGCGGTCCGGGGAGCTGTTTTTT. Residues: CASSFSRGRSGELFF.

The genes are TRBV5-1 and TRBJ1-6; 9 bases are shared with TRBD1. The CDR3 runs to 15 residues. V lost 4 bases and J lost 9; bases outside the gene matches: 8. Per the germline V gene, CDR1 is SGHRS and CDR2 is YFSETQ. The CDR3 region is CASSPPGQGTSPLHF. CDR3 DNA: TGCGCCAGCAGCCCCCCAGGACAGGGGACTTCACCCCTCCACTTT.

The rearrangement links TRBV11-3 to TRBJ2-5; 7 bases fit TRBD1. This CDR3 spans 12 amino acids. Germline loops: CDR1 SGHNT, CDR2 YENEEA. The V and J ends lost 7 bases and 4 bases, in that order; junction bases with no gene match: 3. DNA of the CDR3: TGTGCCAGCACCCCAGGGGGAGAGACCCAGTACTTC. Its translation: CASTPGGETQYF.

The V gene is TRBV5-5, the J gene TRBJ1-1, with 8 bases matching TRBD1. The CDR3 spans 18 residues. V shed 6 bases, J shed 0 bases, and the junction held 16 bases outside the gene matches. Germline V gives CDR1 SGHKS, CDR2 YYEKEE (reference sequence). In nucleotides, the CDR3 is TGTGCCAGCACCCGGTTGATCAGGGACAGGATAATGAACACTGAAGCTTTCTTT. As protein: CASTRLIRDRIMNTEAFF.

In DNA, the CDR3 is TGTGCCAGCAGCGACAGGGGTACAGATACGCAGTATTTT. Encoded protein: CASSDRGTDTQYF. The V gene is TRBV11-3, the J gene TRBJ2-3, with TRBD1 matching 8 bases. Germline V gene lookup returns CDR1 SGHNT and CDR2 YENEEA. J was trimmed by 3 bases and V by 5 bases; bases with no gene match: 1. This CDR3 has 13 amino acids.

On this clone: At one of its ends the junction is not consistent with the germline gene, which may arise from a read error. Here the CDR3 DNA reads TGCGCCTGCCGTACCCGACAGGGGGCGCCACACCGGGGAGCTGTTTTT. Its translation: CACRTRQGAPHRGAVF. This sequence joins TRBV4-1 and TRBJ2-2; 10 positions agree with TRBD1. Germline loops: CDR1 MGHRA, CDR2 YSYEKL. There are 16 residues in the CDR3.